This TCR beta chain was profiled in a study of Graves' ophthalmopathy and Graves' hyperthyroidism (dated by TCRdb to between 2017 and 2018). Concerning the study at large: Peripheral blood was collected at initial diagnosis, before any treatment. TCR beta repertoire signatures were used to distinguish Graves' ophthalmopathy from Graves' hyperthyroidism and to predict progression to ophthalmopathy. In total, approximately 130 blood samples were TCR-sequenced: some 43 ophthalmopathy, some 72 hyperthyroidism and roughly 17 hyperthyroidism-to-ophthalmopathy patients. To explore V-J signatures that distinguish ophthalmopathy from hyperthyroidism, a discovery set of 100 patients was enrolled, made up of 43 with ophthalmopathy and 57 with stable hyperthyroidism. An independent validation cohort was composed of around 19 hyperthyroidism patients and about 16 patients who later progressed from hyperthyroidism to ophthalmopathy. In more than five hyperthyroidism patients, the T-cell repertoires found in thyroid tissue were compared with those found in blood. After sampling, hyperthyroidism patients received methimazole starting at 30 mg daily, and ophthalmopathy patients received high-dose intravenous methylprednisolone.

What the authors observed across the whole study: In validation, the model predicted ophthalmopathy progression with 70.59% sensitivity and around 72% specificity; fewer than 15 predicted patients were CT-confirmed with GO in a median of approximately 6.5 months. Most expanded thyroid clonotypes with a frequency above 0.001 also appeared in blood, which suggests that blood repertoires may reflect the immune response in the thyroid. No statistical method was used to predetermine the sample size, and group allocation was not hidden from the investigators. In cross-validation, the 13-signature model distinguished ophthalmopathy from stable hyperthyroidism with about 90% sensitivity and around 81% specificity, and in the test set the corresponding values were roughly 80% and 75%.

V and J are truncated by 1 base and 6 bases respectively, leaving an intervening sequence of 7 bases. The CDR3 runs 12 amino acids, cysteine and phenylalanine included. CDR3 DNA is the only sequence kept; it has 36 bases, read in frame from the first base. Per the germline V gene (reference sequence), SEHNR is the CDR1 and FQNEAQ is the CDR2. Ophthalmopathy patients had moderately to severely active disease, Clinical Activity Score of at least 3, NOSPECS grade of at least 4, and disease duration under 3 months. Anyone with other autoimmune diseases, uncontrolled infections, pregnancy or lactation was excluded from the study. Clinical symptoms, serum thyroxine, TRAb, thyroid ultrasound and orbital computed tomography formed the basis of the diagnosis. Ficoll-Paque density gradient centrifugation was used to isolate PBMCs from about 10 ml of fresh peripheral blood. Total RNA was extracted with Trizol reagent and quality-checked on an Agilent 2100 Bioanalyzer.

This clonotype showed up many times. Its antigen is still unknown. Base qualities are not recorded, but no much larger clone differs from it by a single base. For repertoire sequencing, TCR beta CDR3 regions were amplified from RNA transcripts. A first-round RT-PCR used HTBI primers with the Qiagen OneStep RT-PCR kit, followed by a second-round multiplex PCR, size selection and purification. Libraries were sequenced paired-end with 100 bp reads on an Illumina HiSeq2000. The paper's processing steps were these. SOAPnuke was used to process the reads, throwing out any read that had adapters, had uncalled bases, had a mean Phred below 15, or lacked an exact constant-primer or identifier match. COPE v1.2.5 was used to merge the high-quality paired reads. Clonotypes were defined as unique nucleotide sequences and were aligned to IMGT TRB V, D and J references using MiTCR v1.1. The analysis was limited to V-J combinations with a frequency above 0.0001, which together covered around 99% of the repertoires. A TCR clonal expansion and chaos score per V-J combination was defined as the ratio of F50 clonal expansion to chaos observed in the TCRdist matrix. Welch's t-statistics and random forest were used to reduce features to approximately 13 V-J combinations, which were fed into a naive Bayes classifier. The similarity between thyroid and blood repertoires was quantified using the Morisita-Horn index. Starting from the raw public reads, TCRdb applied fastp trimming at Q25, assembled clones with MiXCR and retained in-frame beta chains. Rows are combined by CDR3 protein, so each entry shows the most common genes and DNA. For this entry, the V and J calls and clone size follow TCRdb and not the study's own pipeline. Present in this sample are 740,000 or so distinct CDR3 sequences, roughly 40% of which were seen just once. Approximately 43% of the sample belongs to the ten largest clones.

This sequence uses TRBV7-9 and TRBJ2-7; the D gene is unclear. The sequencing sample was made of peripheral blood. This receptor was identified in an adult man with Graves' ophthalmopathy. The CDR3 protein is CASSLGPGEQYF. The nucleotides are TGTGCCAGCAGCTTAGGCCCGGGCGAGCAGTACTTC.